The source of this T cell receptor beta chain is a study of T cell responses to AZD1222 COVID-19 vaccine listed by TCRdb under 2021. Some background on the complete study: A total of under 250 trial participants underwent TCR sequencing, of whom about 200 had received two doses of AZD1222 and approximately 25 had received two doses of the MenACWY control vaccine. Trial participants were enrolled by age into 18-55, 56-69 and 70-plus year subgroups, with approximately 150, 28 and 58 TCR-sequenced participants respectively.

What the study reported, not specific to this receptor: In the small 56-69-year group, the increase in depth fell short of significance, most likely because of low power. Only 5 to 7 AZD1222 recipients were SARS-CoV-2 seropositive at baseline, limiting conclusions about previously exposed vaccinees. Epitopes outside the regions mutated in the B.1.351 and B.1.1.7 variants were reportedly recognized by nearly half of the unique spike-specific TCRs. Spike-specific TCR breadth and depth rose significantly after two AZD1222 doses compared with day 0 and with MenACWY recipients. Participants were mostly white British, with more females than males. The authors suggested clonal diversity may have been underestimated. No day 14 peak-response samples were available, so repertoires were characterized only after the peak T cell response. The whole spike protein was spanned by vaccine-associated CD4 TCRs, and dominant responses were seen in regions 160-218 and 743-854.

What the time point label conveys for this sample: about 28 days (+/-7) after the second vaccine dose. Because spike-specific TCR depth and breadth did not differ between the two schedules, AZD1222 recipients who got a second dose at roughly 4 weeks were pooled with those who got a second dose at roughly 12 weeks. Samples from vaccinated people were obtained from the UK trials COV001 and COV002, which included a single-blind randomized controlled phase 2/3 trial of AZD1222 (ChAdOx1 nCoV-19) in healthy adults. For TCRbeta chain sequencing, PBMC samples from trial participants were taken at day 0 and at day 28 after the second dose. The CDR3 regions of human TCRbeta chains were subjected to immunosequencing. The paper's data handling went like this. Repertoire TCRs were matched against a reference library of SARS-CoV-2-specific TCRs generated with the MIRA antigen-specificity platform. Breadth was defined as the fraction of unique TCRs that were SARS-CoV-2-associated. Depth was defined as the fraction of total T cells that were SARS-CoV-2-associated. Using the MIRA data, each spike-specific TCR was mapped to the spike region that the TCR reacts to and placed in a CD4 or CD8 class. Log10-transformed breadth and depth values were compared by one-way ANOVA with Sidak's multiple comparisons tests. Sourced from immuneACCESS, this table was stored by TCRdb with only in-frame sequences that have V and J called. A share of the clones is absent; for the studies checked, an unresolved V gene accounts for under half, and the remainder has no known explanation. From that table come the V and J calls and clone size; the DNA was used to work out D and trimming. The sample table lists 85,000 to 130,000 clones, 90% of them with a count of one. The top ten clonotypes cover approximately 8.2% of the sample.

About this clone itself: Which antigen it targets is not known. Per-base quality was not reported, and no clone a single base away is much larger than it.

The input for sequencing was peripheral blood, taken 28 days after the second AZD1222 dose. The clonotype originates from an adult who received the AZD1222 COVID-19 vaccine.

CDR3 region: CASSPLTAYNEQFF. The DNA reads TGTGCCAGCAGTCCTTTGACAGCCTACAATGAGCAGTTCTTC. The chain was built from TRBV27 and TRBJ2-1, and TRBD1 may be the D gene, going by 5 matching bases. The CDR3 contains 14 residues, cysteine and phenylalanine counted. CDR3 DNA only is kept here, 42 bases in frame from base 1. For CDR1 and CDR2, the germline V gene (reference sequence) lists MNHEY and SMNVEV. The trim is 5 bases for V and 2 bases for J, with a gap of 10 bases between the germline ends.